This TCR beta chain was found in a study of T cells after yellow fever vaccination. Whole-study context: It was SMART-Seq v4 Ultra Low Input that prepared the fractions with low cell numbers.

MiXCR, applied by TCRdb to the 5' RACE reads, yields one record per CDR3 protein. The sample lists under 150,000 distinct CDR3 sequences; around 15% were seen once. This clonotype was counted a few times. The target antigen is unknown. Whole-study results and caveats: Few clonotypes appeared in both CD4 and CD8 compartments. Reappearance after the booster was seen for most primary-vaccination clones, at 95% to 96% CD4 and 88% CD8.

CDR1 and CDR2 (germline): SGHTA, FQGTGA. V lost 4 bases, J lost 9 bases, and 11 bases stayed unmatched. CDR3 length: 15 residues. The chain carries TRBV7-3 and TRBJ2-1, with 8 bases fitting TRBD1. The material was CD8+ T cells sorted from PBMCs, obtained 5 days after the yellow fever booster vaccination. The TCR comes from a man aged 18 to 29 who received the YFV17D yellow fever vaccine. CDR3 amino acids: CASSSRTGLGVEQFF. DNA for the CDR3: TGTGCCAGCAGCTCCCGGACAGGGTTGGGGGTTGAGCAGTTCTTC.